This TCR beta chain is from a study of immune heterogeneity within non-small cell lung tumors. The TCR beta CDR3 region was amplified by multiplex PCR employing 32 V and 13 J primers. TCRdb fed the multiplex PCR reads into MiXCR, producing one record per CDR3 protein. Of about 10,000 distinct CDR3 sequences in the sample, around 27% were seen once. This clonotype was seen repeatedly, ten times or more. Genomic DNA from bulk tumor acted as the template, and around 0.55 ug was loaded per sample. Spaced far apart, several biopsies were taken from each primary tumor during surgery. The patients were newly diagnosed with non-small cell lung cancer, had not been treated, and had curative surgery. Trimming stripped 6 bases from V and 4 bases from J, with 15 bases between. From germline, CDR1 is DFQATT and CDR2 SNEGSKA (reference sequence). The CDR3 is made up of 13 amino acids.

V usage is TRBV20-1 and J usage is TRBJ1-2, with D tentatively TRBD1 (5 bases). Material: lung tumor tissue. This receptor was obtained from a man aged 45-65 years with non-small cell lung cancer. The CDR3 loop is CSAPGGVGYGYTF. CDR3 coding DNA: TGCAGTGCCCCGGGGGGGGTTGGCTATGGCTACACCTTC.